The sequence of this T cell receptor beta chain was determined in a study of blood T cells in healthy people across ages. Study-level findings and limits: Not knowing donor CMV status may have confounded expanded clonotype changes.

Sample-barcoded 5' priming and a J-beta primer mix drove a second PCR of 7 to 11 cycles. TCRdb ran MiXCR on the 5' RACE reads and lists one entry per CDR3 protein. The table has about 1.4 million distinct CDR3 sequences, roughly 59% seen once. V gave up 0 bases and J gave up 7 bases; unmatched junction bases: 15. Germline loops: CDR1 SQVTM, CDR2 ANQGSEA. This CDR3 is 16 amino acids long. As concerns this clonotype: Its antigen is currently unknown.

The authors extracted at least 6 micrograms of total RNA per sample. This TCR derives from a man between 18 and 29 years old in good health. Sequenced material: blood. The V gene is TRBV29-1, the J gene TRBJ2-7, with 7 bases matching TRBD2. The CDR3 sequence is CSVEDPKRGSYNEQYF. In nucleotides, the CDR3 is TGCAGCGTTGAAGATCCCAAGCGGGGCTCCTACAATGAGCAGTACTTC.